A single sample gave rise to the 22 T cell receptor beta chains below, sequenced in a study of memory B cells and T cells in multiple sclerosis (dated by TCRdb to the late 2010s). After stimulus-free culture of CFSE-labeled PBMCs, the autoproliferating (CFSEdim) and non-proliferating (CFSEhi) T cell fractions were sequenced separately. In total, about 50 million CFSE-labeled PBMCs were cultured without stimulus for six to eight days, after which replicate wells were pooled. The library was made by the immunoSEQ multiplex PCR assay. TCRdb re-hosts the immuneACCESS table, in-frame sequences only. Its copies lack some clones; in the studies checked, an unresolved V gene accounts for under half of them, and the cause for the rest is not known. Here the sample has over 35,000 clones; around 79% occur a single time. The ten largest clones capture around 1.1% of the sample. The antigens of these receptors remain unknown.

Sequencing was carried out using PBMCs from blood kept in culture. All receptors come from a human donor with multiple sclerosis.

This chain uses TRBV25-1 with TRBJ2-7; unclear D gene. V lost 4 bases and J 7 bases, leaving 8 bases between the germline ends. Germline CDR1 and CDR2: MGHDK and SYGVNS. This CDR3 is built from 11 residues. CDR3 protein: CASSAAREQYF. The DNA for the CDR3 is TGTGCCAGCAGTGCGGCCAGGGAGCAGTACTTC.

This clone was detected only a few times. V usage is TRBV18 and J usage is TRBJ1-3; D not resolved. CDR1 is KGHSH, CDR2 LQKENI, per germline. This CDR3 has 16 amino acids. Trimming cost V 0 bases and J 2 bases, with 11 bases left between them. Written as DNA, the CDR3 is TGTGCCAGCTCACCACCAGTTCCCGGGGCTGGAAACACCATATATTTT. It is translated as CASSPPVPGAGNTIYF.

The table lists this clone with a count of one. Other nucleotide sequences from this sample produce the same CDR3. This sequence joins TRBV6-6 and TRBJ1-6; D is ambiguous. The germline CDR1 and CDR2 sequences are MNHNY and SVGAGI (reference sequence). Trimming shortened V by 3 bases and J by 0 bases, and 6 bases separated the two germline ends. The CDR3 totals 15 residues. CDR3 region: CASSYRSSYNSPLHF. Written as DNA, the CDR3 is TGTGCCAGCAGTTATAGGTCCTCCTATAATTCACCCCTCCACTTT.

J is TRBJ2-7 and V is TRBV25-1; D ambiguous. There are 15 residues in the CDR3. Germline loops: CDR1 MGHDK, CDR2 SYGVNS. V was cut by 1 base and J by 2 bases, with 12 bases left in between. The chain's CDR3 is CASSELGRLTYEQYF. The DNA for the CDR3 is TGTGCCAGCAGTGAATTGGGCAGGCTGACCTACGAGCAGTACTTC.

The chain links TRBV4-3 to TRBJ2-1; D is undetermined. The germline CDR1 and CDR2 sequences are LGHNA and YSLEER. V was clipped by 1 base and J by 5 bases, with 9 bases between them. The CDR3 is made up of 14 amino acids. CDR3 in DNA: TGCGCCAGCAGCCAAGGGAGCGCCAACAATGAGCAGTTCTTC. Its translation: CASSQGSANNEQFF.

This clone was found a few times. The DNA of the CDR3 is TGCGCCAGCAGCCACACGGGGCCCGGAAACACCATATATTTT. Translating it yields CASSHTGPGNTIYF. This chain uses TRBV4-3 with TRBJ1-3; weak D call: TRBD1 (5 bases). Between the trimmed V and J ends, which lost 3 bases and 4 bases, there was a span of 10 bases. The CDR3 spans 14 residues. Germline V CDR1 and CDR2: LGHNA, YSLEER.

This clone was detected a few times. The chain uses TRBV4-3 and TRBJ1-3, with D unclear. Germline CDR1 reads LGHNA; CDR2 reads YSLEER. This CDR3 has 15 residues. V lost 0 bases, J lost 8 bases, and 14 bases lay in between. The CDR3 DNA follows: TGCGCCAGCAGCCAAGACGGCAGACCATGGGACACCATATATTTT. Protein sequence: CASSQDGRPWDTIYF.

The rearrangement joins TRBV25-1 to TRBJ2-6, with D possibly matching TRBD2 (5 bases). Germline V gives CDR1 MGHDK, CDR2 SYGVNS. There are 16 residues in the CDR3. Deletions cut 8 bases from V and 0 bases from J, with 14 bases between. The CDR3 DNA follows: TGTGCCAGCCAACCTTTCGGGGTCTCTGGGGCCAACGTCCTGACTTTC. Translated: CASQPFGVSGANVLTF.

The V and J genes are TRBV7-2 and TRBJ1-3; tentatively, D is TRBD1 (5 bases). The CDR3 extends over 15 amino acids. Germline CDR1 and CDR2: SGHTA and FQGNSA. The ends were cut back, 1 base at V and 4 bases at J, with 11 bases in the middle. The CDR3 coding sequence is TGTGCCAGCAGCTTAGGTCGGGGCTCAGGAAACACCATATATTTT. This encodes CASSLGRGSGNTIYF.

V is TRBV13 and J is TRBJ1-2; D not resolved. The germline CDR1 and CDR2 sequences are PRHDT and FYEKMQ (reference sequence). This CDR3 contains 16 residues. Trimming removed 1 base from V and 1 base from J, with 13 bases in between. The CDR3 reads CASSLVGQPLNYGYTF. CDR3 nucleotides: TGTGCCAGCAGCTTAGTAGGCCAGCCGCTTAACTATGGCTACACCTTC. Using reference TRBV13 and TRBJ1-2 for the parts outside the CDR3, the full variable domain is AAGVIQSPRHLIKEKRETATLKCYPIPRHDTVYWYQQGPGQDPQFLISFYEKMQSDKGSIPDRFSAQQFSDYHSELNMSSLELGDSALYFCASSLVGQPLNYGYTFGSGTRLTVV.

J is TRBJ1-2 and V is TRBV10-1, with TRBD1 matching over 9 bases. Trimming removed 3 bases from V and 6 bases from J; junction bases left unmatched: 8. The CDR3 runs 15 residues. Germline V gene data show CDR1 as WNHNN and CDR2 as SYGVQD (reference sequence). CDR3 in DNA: TGCGCCAGCAGTGATCATACAGGGGGCGCGGATGGCTACACCTTC. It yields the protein CASSDHTGGADGYTF.

The CDR3 here is CASSSIGGGLEAFF. In DNA, the CDR3 is TGTGCCAGCAGCTCCATAGGTGGTGGGCTAGAAGCTTTCTTT. The V and J genes are TRBV9 and TRBJ1-1, with unresolved D. This CDR3 is 14 amino acids long. The V end lost 4 bases, the J end lost 8 bases, and 18 bases lay between the germline ends. CDR1 and CDR2 from the germline V gene are SGDLS and YYNGEE.

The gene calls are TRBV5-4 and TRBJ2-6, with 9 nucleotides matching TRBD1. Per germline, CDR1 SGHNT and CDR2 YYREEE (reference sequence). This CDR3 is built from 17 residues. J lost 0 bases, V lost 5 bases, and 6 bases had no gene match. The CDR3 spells CASRAGTGSSGANVLTF. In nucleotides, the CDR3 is TGTGCCAGCAGGGCCGGGACAGGGAGCTCTGGGGCCAACGTCCTGACTTTC.

As DNA, the CDR3 is TGTGCCAGCAGCTTGGGGACAGGCCCCAACGAGCAGTACTTC. Its protein is CASSLGTGPNEQYF. The rearrangement joins TRBV5-6 to TRBJ2-7; 7 bases are a match to TRBD1. This CDR3 region has 14 residues. CDR1 and CDR2 from the germline V gene are SGHDT and YYEEEE. Unmatched junction bases numbered 5, after V lost 0 bases and J lost 5 bases.

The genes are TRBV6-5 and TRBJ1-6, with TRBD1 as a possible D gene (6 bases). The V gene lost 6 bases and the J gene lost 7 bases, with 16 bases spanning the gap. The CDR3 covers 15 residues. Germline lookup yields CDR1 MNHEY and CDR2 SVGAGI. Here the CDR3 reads CASSETGHLNSPLHF. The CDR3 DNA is TGTGCCAGCAGCGAAACGGGACACCTAAATTCACCCCTCCACTTT.

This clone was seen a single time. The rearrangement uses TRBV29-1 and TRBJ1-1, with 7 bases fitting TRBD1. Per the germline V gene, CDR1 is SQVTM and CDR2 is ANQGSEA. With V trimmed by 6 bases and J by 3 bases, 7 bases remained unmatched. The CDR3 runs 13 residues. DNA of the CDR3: TGCAGCGTCTACAGGGGCGCCTACACTGAAGCTTTCTTT. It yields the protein CSVYRGAYTEAFF.

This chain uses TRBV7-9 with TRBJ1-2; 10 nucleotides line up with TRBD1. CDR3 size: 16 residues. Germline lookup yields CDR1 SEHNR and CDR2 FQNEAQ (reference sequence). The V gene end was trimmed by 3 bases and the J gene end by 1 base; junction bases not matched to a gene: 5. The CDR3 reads CASSFRQGAFNYGYTF. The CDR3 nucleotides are TGTGCCAGCAGCTTCCGACAGGGGGCGTTTAACTATGGCTACACCTTC.

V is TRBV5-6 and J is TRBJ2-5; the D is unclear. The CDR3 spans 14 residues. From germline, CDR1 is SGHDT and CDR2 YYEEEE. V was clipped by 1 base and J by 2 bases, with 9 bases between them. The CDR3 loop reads CASSLKAAQETQYF. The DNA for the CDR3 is TGTGCCAGCAGCTTGAAAGCAGCTCAAGAGACCCAGTACTTC.

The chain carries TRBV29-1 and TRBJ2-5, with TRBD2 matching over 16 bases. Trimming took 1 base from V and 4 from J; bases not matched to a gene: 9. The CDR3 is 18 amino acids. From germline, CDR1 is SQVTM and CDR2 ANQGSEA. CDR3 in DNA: TGCAGCGTTGAAGGGCCCCGGGGACTAGCGGGAGGGGGAGAGACCCAGTACTTC. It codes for CSVEGPRGLAGGGETQYF.

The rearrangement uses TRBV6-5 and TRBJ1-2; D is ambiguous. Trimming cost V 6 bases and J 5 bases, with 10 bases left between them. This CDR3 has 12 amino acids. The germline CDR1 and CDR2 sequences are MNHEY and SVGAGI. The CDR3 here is CASREEGYGYTF. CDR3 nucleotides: TGTGCCAGCAGGGAGGAAGGGTATGGCTACACCTTC.

The CDR3 here is CASSSQGKFSMNTEAFF. The CDR3 bases are TGTGCCAGCTCATCCCAGGGAAAGTTTTCCATGAACACTGAAGCTTTCTTT. The chain recombines TRBV18 with TRBJ1-1; D perhaps matches TRBD1 (5 bases). The V and J ends lost 5 bases and 0 bases respectively, with 19 bases between them. Germline lookup yields CDR1 KGHSH and CDR2 LQKENI. The CDR3 sequence is 17 residues long.

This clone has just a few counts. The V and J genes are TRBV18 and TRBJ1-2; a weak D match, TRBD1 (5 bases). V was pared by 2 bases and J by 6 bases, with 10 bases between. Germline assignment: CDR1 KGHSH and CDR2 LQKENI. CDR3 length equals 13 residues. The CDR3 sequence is CASSPSGSDGYTF. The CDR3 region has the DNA TGTGCCAGCTCACCATCAGGGTCCGATGGCTACACCTTC.